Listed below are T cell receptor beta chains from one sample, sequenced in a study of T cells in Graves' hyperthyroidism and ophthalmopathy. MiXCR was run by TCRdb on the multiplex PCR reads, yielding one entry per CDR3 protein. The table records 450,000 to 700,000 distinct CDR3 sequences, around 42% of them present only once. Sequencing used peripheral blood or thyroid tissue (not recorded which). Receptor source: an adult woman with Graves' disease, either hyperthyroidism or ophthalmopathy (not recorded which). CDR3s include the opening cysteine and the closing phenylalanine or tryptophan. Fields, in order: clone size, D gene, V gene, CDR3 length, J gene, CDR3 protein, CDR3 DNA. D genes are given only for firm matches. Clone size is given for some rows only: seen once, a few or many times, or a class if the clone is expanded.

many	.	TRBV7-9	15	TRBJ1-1	CASSSRQNMNTEAFF	TGTGCCAGCAGCTCCCGACAGAACATGAACACTGAAGCTTTCTTT
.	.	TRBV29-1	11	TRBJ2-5	CSAVGQETQYF	TGCAGCGCCGTAGGTCAAGAGACCCAGTACTTC
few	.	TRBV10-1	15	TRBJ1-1	CASSFGVPGVTEAFF	TGCGCCAGCAGCTTTGGAGTGCCCGGGGTCACTGAAGCTTTCTTT
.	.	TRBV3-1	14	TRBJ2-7	CASSQGVSGDEQYF	TGTGCCAGCAGCCAAGGGGTGTCGGGCGATGAGCAGTACTTC
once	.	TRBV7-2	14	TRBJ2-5	CASSLSSLEETQYF	TGTGCCAGCAGCTTATCTTCATTAGAAGAGACCCAGTACTTC
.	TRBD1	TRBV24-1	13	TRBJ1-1	CATRGQANTEAFF	TGTGCCACCAGAGGACAGGCGAACACTGAAGCTTTCTTT
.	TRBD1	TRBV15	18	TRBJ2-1	CATSISPTGAPSYNEQFF	TGTGCCACCAGCATTAGTCCGACAGGGGCCCCGTCCTACAATGAGCAGTTCTTC
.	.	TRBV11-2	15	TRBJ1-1	CASSHVQVENTEAFF	TGTGCCAGCAGCCACGTACAGGTTGAAAACACTGAAGCTTTCTTT
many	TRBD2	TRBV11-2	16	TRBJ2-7	CASSLAYGLAGDEQYF	TGTGCCAGCAGCTTAGCTTACGGACTAGCGGGAGACGAGCAGTACTTC
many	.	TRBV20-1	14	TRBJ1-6	CSARDKGGNSPLHF	TGCAGTGCTAGAGATAAGGGGGGAAATTCACCCCTCCACTTT
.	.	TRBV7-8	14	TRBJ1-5	CASSLTGREQPQHF	TGTGCCAGCAGCCTAACAGGAAGGGAGCAGCCCCAGCATTTT
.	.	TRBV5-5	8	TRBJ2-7	CANREQYF	TGTGCCAACAGGGAGCAGTACTTC
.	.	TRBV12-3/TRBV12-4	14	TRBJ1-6	CASSQDLGGSPLHF	TGCGCCAGCAGCCAAGATTTGGGTGGTTCACCCCTCCACTTT
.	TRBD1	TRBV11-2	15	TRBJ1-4	CASSISGTGNEKLFF	TGTGCCAGCAGCATTTCCGGGACAGGGAATGAAAAACTGTTTTTT
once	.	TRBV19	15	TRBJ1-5	CASSGGTTGDQPQHF	TGTGCCAGTAGTGGGGGGACCACGGGCGATCAGCCCCAGCATTTT
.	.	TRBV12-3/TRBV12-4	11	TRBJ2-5	CASSSAGTQYF	TGTGCCAGCAGTTCGGCGGGCACCCAGTACTTC
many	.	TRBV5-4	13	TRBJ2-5	CASSLFGYETQYF	TGTGCCAGCAGCTTGTTCGGGTACGAGACCCAGTACTTC
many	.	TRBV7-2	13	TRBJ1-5	CASSLERGQPQHF	TGTGCCAGCAGCTTAGAAAGGGGGCAGCCCCAGCATTTT
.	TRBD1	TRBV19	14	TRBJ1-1	CASSSTTGVTEAFF	TGTGCCAGTAGTAGCACGACAGGGGTCACTGAAGCTTTCTTT
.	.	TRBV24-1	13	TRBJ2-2	CATSVQGPGELFF	TGTGCCACCAGTGTCCAAGGGCCCGGGGAGCTGTTTTTT
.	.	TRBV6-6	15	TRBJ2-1	CAGSEAAGPYNEQFF	TGTGCCGGCAGTGAAGCGGCAGGCCCCTACAATGAGCAGTTCTTC
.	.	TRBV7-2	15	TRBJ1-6	CASSQGGGGYSPLHF	TGTGCCAGCAGCCAAGGAGGAGGGGGATATTCACCCCTCCACTTT
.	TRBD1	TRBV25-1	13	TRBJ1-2	CASSEYRGHGYTF	TGTGCCAGCAGTGAATACAGGGGGCATGGCTACACCTTC
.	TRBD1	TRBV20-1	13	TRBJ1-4	CSARRTGRRQLFF	TGCAGTGCTAGAAGGACAGGGAGGCGACAACTGTTTTTT
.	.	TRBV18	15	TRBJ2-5	CASSPVSGLIETQYF	TGTGCCAGCTCACCAGTGTCAGGTTTGATAGAGACCCAGTACTTC
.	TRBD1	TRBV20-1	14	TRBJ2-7	CSAPHPTGGYEQYF	TGCAGTGCTCCACACCCGACAGGGGGCTACGAGCAGTACTTC
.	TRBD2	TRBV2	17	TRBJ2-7	CASSGLAGGPLADEQYF	TGTGCCAGCAGCGGACTAGCGGGAGGGCCCCTGGCCGACGAGCAGTACTTC
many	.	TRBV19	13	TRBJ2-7	CASSMVYLDSEYF	TGTGCCAGTAGTATGGTTTACTTGGACAGCGAGTACTTC
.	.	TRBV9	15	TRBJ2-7	CASSVAWDGSYEQYF	TGTGCCAGCAGCGTAGCTTGGGACGGGTCCTACGAGCAGTACTTC
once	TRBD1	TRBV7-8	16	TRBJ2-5	CASGPRGTGDWETQYF	TGTGCCAGCGGACCCAGGGGGACAGGGGATTGGGAGACCCAGTACTTC
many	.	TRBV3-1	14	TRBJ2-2	CASSQETGTGELFF	TGTGCCAGCAGCCAAGAAACGGGCACCGGGGAGCTGTTTTTT
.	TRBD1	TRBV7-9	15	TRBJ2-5	CASSPQGQGLETQYF	TGTGCCAGCAGCCCTCAGGGACAGGGCCTTGAGACCCAGTACTTC
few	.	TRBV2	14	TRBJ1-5	CASSGLLMQQPQHF	TGTGCCAGCAGTGGGCTGTTAATGCAACAGCCCCAGCATTTT
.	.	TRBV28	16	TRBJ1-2	CASRGVGWGANYGYTF	TGTGCCAGCAGGGGGGTGGGATGGGGAGCTAACTATGGCTACACCTTC
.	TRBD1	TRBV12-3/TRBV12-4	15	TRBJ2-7	CASSFGQGKPYEQYF	TGTGCCAGCAGTTTCGGACAGGGTAAACCCTACGAGCAGTACTTC
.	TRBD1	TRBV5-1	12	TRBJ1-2	CASRRQGEGYTF	TGCGCCAGCAGGAGACAGGGCGAAGGCTACACCTTC
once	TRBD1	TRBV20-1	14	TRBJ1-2	CSAGVGQGRDGYTF	TGCAGTGCCGGGGTCGGACAGGGGAGGGATGGCTACACCTTC
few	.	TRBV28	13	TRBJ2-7	CASRRTRNGEQYF	TGTGCCAGCAGGCGGACACGAAATGGCGAGCAGTACTTC
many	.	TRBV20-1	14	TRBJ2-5	CSARVWWGQETQYF	TGCAGTGCTAGAGTATGGTGGGGTCAAGAGACCCAGTACTTC
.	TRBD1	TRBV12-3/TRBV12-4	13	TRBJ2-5	CASSTGVQETQYF	TGTGCCAGCAGTACAGGGGTACAAGAGACCCAGTACTTC
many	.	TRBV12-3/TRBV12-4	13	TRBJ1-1	CASSLSGFTEAFF	TGTGCCAGCAGTTTATCGGGGTTTACTGAAGCTTTCTTT
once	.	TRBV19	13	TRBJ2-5	CASSMGTKETQYF	TGTGCCAGTAGTATGGGGACGAAAGAGACCCAGTACTTC
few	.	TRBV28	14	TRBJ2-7	CASSFRGRWAEQYF	TGTGCCAGCAGTTTTAGGGGGAGGTGGGCCGAGCAGTACTTC